The T cell receptor (beta chain) described here comes from a study of OX40 agonist ivuxolimab in advanced cancers. This clone occurred once. CDR3 length: 15 residues. CDR1 and CDR2 (germline): LNHDA, SQIVND (reference sequence). Deletions cut 8 bases from V and 4 bases from J, with 15 bases between. Generated by immunoSEQ multiplex PCR, the TCRdb table keeps only in-frame clones and is missing some. The sample yields about 68,000 clones, roughly 86% seen once. The sequencing used CD4+ or CD8+ T cells sorted from blood, collected in a trial of the OX40 agonist ivuxolimab. The rearrangement links TRBV19 to TRBJ2-6; weak D call: TRBD2 (5 bases). The sequence was collected from an adult with an advanced solid tumor such as melanoma, head and neck, liver or kidney cancer. The CDR3 region is CASSLVPGGANVLTF. The CDR3, as DNA: TGTGCCAGTTCTTTGGTACCGGGAGGGGCCAACGTCCTGACTTTC.